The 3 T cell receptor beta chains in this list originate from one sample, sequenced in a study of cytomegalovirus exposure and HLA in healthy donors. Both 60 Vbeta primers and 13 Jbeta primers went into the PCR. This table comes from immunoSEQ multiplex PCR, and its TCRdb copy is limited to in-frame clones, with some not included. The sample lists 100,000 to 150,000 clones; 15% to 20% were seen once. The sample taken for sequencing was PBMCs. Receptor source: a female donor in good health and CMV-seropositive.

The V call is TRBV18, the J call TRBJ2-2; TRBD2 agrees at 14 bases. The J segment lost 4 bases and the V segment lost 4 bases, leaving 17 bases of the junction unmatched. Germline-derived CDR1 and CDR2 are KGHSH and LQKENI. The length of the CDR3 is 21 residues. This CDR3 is CASSLVASGTSGSSGTGELFF. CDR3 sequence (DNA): TGTGCCAGCTCACTCGTCGCTTCCGGGACTAGCGGGAGTAGTGGCACCGGGGAGCTGTTTTTT.

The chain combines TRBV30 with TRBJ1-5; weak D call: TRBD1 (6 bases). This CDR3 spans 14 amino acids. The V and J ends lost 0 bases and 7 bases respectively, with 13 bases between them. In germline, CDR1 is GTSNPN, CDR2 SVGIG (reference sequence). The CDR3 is CAWSVQGEGQPQHF. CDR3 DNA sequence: TGTGCCTGGAGTGTACAGGGAGAGGGACAGCCCCAGCATTTT.

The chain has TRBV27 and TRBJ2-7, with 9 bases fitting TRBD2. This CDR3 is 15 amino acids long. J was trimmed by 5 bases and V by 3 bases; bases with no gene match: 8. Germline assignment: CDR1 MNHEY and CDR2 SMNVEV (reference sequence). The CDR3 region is CASSFDLASGNEQYF. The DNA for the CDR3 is TGTGCCAGCAGTTTCGACCTGGCTAGCGGGAACGAGCAGTACTTC.